This TCR beta chain was identified in a study of T cells after yellow fever vaccination. The sample holds a few counts of this clonotype. CDR3 size: 15 residues. The V and J ends lost 4 bases and 5 bases respectively, with 17 bases between them. Germline CDR1 and CDR2: LGHDT and YNNKEL (reference sequence). By 5'RACE template switching, TCR cDNA was produced, with a universal primer site and UMIs added in the process. Via MiXCR, TCRdb re-called the 5' RACE reads, giving one row per CDR3 protein. The data show some 320,000 distinct CDR3 sequences, with approximately 4% seen just once and approximately 19% held by the top ten.

Sequencing used PBMCs, obtained 15 days after the yellow fever booster vaccination. This sequence was found in a man younger than 30 who received the YFV17D yellow fever vaccine. This sequence joins TRBV3-1 and TRBJ1-2; D ambiguous. CDR3 nucleotides: TGTGCCAGCAGCCTTGGACTTGCGGTTGAGTATGGCTACACCTTC. Translating gives CASSLGLAVEYGYTF.